Below, one T cell receptor (beta chain) is given with its context. Its cognate antigen is unknown. The source of the sample is a study of blood T cells in healthy people across ages. Findings and caveats of the study: A roughly linear fall in TCR beta diversity per million T cells was seen with increasing age.

Using a J-beta primer mix together with a sample-barcoded 5' primer, a second PCR was run for roughly 6 to 12 cycles. Tags on each cDNA molecule came from a template-switch adaptor with 12 random nucleotides. TCRdb passed the 5' RACE reads through MiXCR, listing each CDR3 protein once. The sample contains 1,800,000 or so distinct CDR3 sequences, about two fifths of which appear only once. Trimming took 7 bases from V and 2 from J, leaving 16 bases between them. Germline CDR1 reads SGHKS; CDR2 reads YYEKEE (reference sequence). The length of the CDR3 is 14 residues. The specimen was blood. This sequence originates from a human donor in good health. The J gene is TRBJ2-7, the V gene TRBV5-5; tentatively, D is TRBD1 (6 bases). CDR3 DNA: TGTGCCAGCCGACAGGTGACTAATACCTACGAGCAGTACTTC. Its protein product is CASRQVTNTYEQYF.